The present T cell receptor beta chain was sequenced within a study of T cell repertoires in cytomegalovirus infection (dated by TCRdb to between 2018 and 2021). Background on the whole study: Donor HLA type was relevant to the analysis, as public TCR beta signatures indicated carriage of CMV infection together with the matching HLA type. Overall results and qualifications from the work: In both this cohort and an independent roughly 360-donor cohort, the cumulative frequency of public TCR beta family members distinguished carriers of CMV infection plus the relevant HLA type. The ex vivo response was dominated by HLA-C-restricted CMV-specific TCR beta clonotypes, which also provided the single most frequent clonotype in two of eight donors.

Comment on this clonotype: Its recognized antigen is unknown. Qualities for individual bases were not recorded, and no much larger clone is one base off.

The run used an Illumina HiSeq 1500. Using fastp trimming at Q25 and MiXCR clonotype assembly, TCRdb reanalyzed the public sequencing data and kept in-frame beta chains. Rows with one shared CDR3 protein collapse into an entry with the most common genes and DNA. Across this sample there are a few hundred thousand distinct CDR3 sequences, with 15% to 20% seen only once. Of the sample, approximately 51% is held by the ten largest clones. The germline V gene (reference sequence) yields DFQATT for CDR1 and SNEGSKA for CDR2. The CDR3 measures 15 amino acids from cysteine to phenylalanine. Just CDR3 DNA is preserved here, 45 bases in frame from base 1. V and J are truncated by 3 bases and 4 bases respectively, leaving an intervening sequence of 19 bases.

The sample consisted of CD8+ T cells from PBMCs. The receptor chain draws on TRBV20-1 and TRBJ2-7; the D gene cannot be resolved beyond TRBD1 or TRBD2, each matching 5 bases. The origin of this receptor is a human donor in good health (CMV status not recorded). Some clones in this sample may be carry-over from other donors' samples. The CDR3 region reads CSASLYGGALYEQYF. The bases are TGCAGTGCTAGTTTATATGGGGGAGCCTTATACGAGCAGTACTTC.